A single sample is the source of the 30 T cell receptor beta chains below, sequenced in a study of T cell repertoires in cytomegalovirus infection. A single record per CDR3 protein comes from TCRdb applying MiXCR to the reads. The sample has some 350,000 distinct CDR3 sequences, roughly 34% seen once. These receptors have no known antigen. This sample comprised cultured PBMCs, obtained from culture after CMV antigen stimulation. These receptors came from a human donor in good health (CMV status not recorded). Some clones in this sample may be carry-over from other donors' samples.

The chain has TRBV20-1 and TRBJ2-1; TRBD2 agrees at 13 bases. Germline V gene data show CDR1 as DFQATT and CDR2 as SNEGSKA (reference sequence). After removal of 3 bases from V and 4 bases from J, the junction contained 6 bases not matched to a gene. The CDR3 contains 16 residues. The CDR3 here is CSASAPGLAGYNEQFF. The CDR3 nucleotides read TGCAGTGCTAGTGCACCGGGACTAGCGGGGTACAATGAGCAGTTCTTC.

The chain joins TRBV29-1 to TRBJ2-7; D remains ambiguous. The CDR3 loop spans 11 amino acids. CDR1 and CDR2 (germline): SQVTM, ANQGSEA. V lost 6 bases and J lost 3, with 9 bases in between. The CDR3 here is CSVRQDYEQYF. The CDR3 coding sequence is TGCAGCGTCCGGCAGGACTACGAGCAGTACTTC.

This clonotype was seen a few times. The rearrangement joins TRBV19 to TRBJ2-3; D possibly matches TRBD1 or TRBD2 (6 bases each). V was shortened by 5 bases and J by 0 bases, with 12 bases between the two germline ends. Germline CDR1 is LNHDA and CDR2 is SQIVND (reference sequence). CDR3 length: 15 residues. Here the CDR3 DNA reads TGTGCCAGTAGTGATGGGGGGCCTAGCACAGATACGCAGTATTTT. This encodes CASSDGGPSTDTQYF. Together with reference TRBV19 and TRBJ2-3, the CDR3 gives the full variable domain: DGGITQSPKYLFRKEGQNVTLSCEQNLNHDAMYWYRQDPGQGLRLIYYSQIVNDFQKGDIAEGYSVSREKKESFPLTVTSAQKNPTAFYLCASSDGGPSTDTQYFGPGTRLTVL.

This clonotype is judged large. The J gene is TRBJ1-5, the V gene TRBV7-2; no clear D gene. CDR3 length: 15 amino acids. The germline V and J ends were trimmed by 4 bases and 0 bases, with 10 bases remaining between them. The germline V gene has CDR1 SGHTA and CDR2 FQGNSA. The CDR3 bases are TGTGCCAGCAGCTCGGCCCTAAATAGCAATCAGCCCCAGCATTTT. Encoded protein: CASSSALNSNQPQHF.

V usage is TRBV12-3 or TRBV12-4 and J usage is TRBJ1-4, with TRBD1 matching 9 bases. J was trimmed by 8 bases and V by 5 bases; bases with no gene match: 9. The CDR3 sequence is 15 residues long. CDR3 region: CASSPLGTGQEKLFF. The CDR3 nucleotides are TGTGCCAGCAGTCCTCTAGGGACAGGGCAGGAAAAACTGTTTTTT.

This rearrangement joins TRBV4-1 to TRBJ2-7; D is unresolved. The CDR3 has 13 residues. The V end lost 5 bases, the J end lost 4 bases, and 12 bases lay between the germline ends. In germline, CDR1 is MGHRA, CDR2 YSYEKL. CDR3 amino acids: CASSLRPRYEQYF. CDR3 sequence (DNA): TGCGCCAGCAGCTTACGACCTCGTTACGAGCAGTACTTC.

This clonotype occurred a few times. The chain links TRBV5-6 to TRBJ1-1; 7 bases agree with TRBD1. This CDR3 comprises 16 residues. Trimming cost V 3 bases and J 1 base; bases outside gene matches: 9. Looked up from germline, CDR1 is SGHDT and CDR2 is YYEEEE. CDR3: CASSSIWDRQNTEAFF. The CDR3 DNA follows: TGTGCCAGCAGCTCAATCTGGGACAGACAGAACACTGAAGCTTTCTTT.

In its sample, this clonotype was seen a few times. The rearrangement uses TRBV7-6 and TRBJ2-3; TRBD2 might be the D (6 bases). The CDR3 extends over 15 amino acids. The germline V and J ends were trimmed by 1 base and 0 bases, with 8 bases remaining between them. The germline gives CDR1 SGHVS, CDR2 FNYEAQ. The CDR3 here is CASSLGRDSTDTQYF. The DNA for the CDR3 is TGTGCCAGCAGCTTAGGGCGGGATAGCACAGATACGCAGTATTTT.

The chain has TRBV20-1 and TRBJ1-6; D remains unclear. Per germline, CDR1 DFQATT and CDR2 SNEGSKA (reference sequence). V was cut by 0 bases and J by 9 bases, with 12 bases left in between. The length of the CDR3 is 14 residues. The DNA for the CDR3 is TGCAGTGCTAGAGATAAGGGCCTGGGTTCACCCCTCCACTTT. It is translated as CSARDKGLGSPLHF.

Concerning this clonotype: At one boundary the junction diverges from the germline segment, which might be a read error. The genes are TRBV19 and TRBJ1-2, with D unclear. Per germline, CDR1 LNHDA and CDR2 SQIVND (reference sequence). CDR3 length: 13 amino acids. The CDR3 DNA reads as TGTGCCAGTAGTAGGGTGGGCGACTATGGCCACACCTTC. It encodes CASSRVGDYGHTF.

The chain combines TRBV19 with TRBJ2-5, with 8 bases fitting TRBD1. The CDR3 sequence is 16 residues long. Unmatched junction bases numbered 8, after V lost 0 bases and J lost 5 bases. Germline CDR1 is LNHDA and CDR2 is SQIVND (reference sequence). As DNA, the CDR3 is TGTGCCAGTAGTATAGATCTCAGGACAGGGAGGGAGACCCAGTACTTC. The encoded protein is CASSIDLRTGRETQYF.

This clonotype was counted between two and nine times. CDR3 region: CASRTRSGNTIYF. In nucleotides, the CDR3 is TGTGCCAGCAGGACACGCTCTGGAAACACCATATATTTT. The genes are TRBV25-1 and TRBJ1-3; D is unclear. Trimming took 6 bases from V and 0 from J, leaving 6 bases between them. Germline lookup yields CDR1 MGHDK and CDR2 SYGVNS. The CDR3 extends over 13 amino acids.

About this clonotype itself: One end of the junction fails to match germline, which may point to a read error. The J gene is TRBJ2-5, the V gene TRBV27; the D is unclear. CDR3 size: 11 residues. Germline lookup yields CDR1 MNHEY and CDR2 SMNVEV (reference sequence). CDR3 nucleotides: TGTGCCAGCACGACTCGTCGAGAGACCCACTTC. Protein sequence: CASTTRRETHF.

The table lists this clonotype with a count of one. The chain couples TRBV25-1 to TRBJ2-3; the D gene is possibly TRBD2 (5 bases). Trimming shortened V by 5 bases and J by 4 bases, and 16 bases separated the two germline ends. CDR1 and CDR2 (germline): MGHDK, SYGVNS. The CDR3 loop spans 15 amino acids. The CDR3 protein is CASSPGFTSADTQYF. The CDR3 coding sequence is TGTGCCAGCAGTCCTGGATTCACTAGTGCAGATACGCAGTATTTT.

The genes are TRBV12-3 or TRBV12-4 and TRBJ1-2; 8 bases align to TRBD1. The CDR3 extends over 15 amino acids. V dropped 4 bases and J dropped 2; count of bases not matched to a gene: 6. This chain's CDR3 is CASSSRQGRNYGYTF. The DNA for the CDR3 is TGTGCCAGCAGTTCCCGACAGGGGAGGAACTATGGCTACACCTTC.

This clonotype was counted between two and nine times. The V call is TRBV6-1, the J call TRBJ1-1; tentative D call: TRBD1 (5 bases). The CDR3 is 13 residues long. Trimming shortened V by 2 bases and J by 13 bases, and 17 bases separated the two germline ends. CDR1 is MNHNS, CDR2 SASEGT, per germline. The CDR3 reads CASSETRGAMGFF. For the CDR3, the DNA is TGTGCCAGCAGTGAAACTAGGGGAGCAATGGGTTTCTTT.

The count of this clonotype is one. This rearrangement joins TRBV6-2 or TRBV6-3 to TRBJ1-1; 7 bases are a match to TRBD1. J was trimmed by 6 bases and V by 2 bases; bases with no gene match: 3. CDR1 is MNHEY, CDR2 SVGEGT, per germline. This CDR3 region has 13 residues. CDR3 sequence: CASSYGTVAEAFF. Written as DNA, the CDR3 is TGTGCCAGCAGTTACGGGACAGTGGCTGAAGCTTTCTTT.

This clonotype occurred a few times. V and J are TRBV4-1 and TRBJ2-5; either TRBD1 or TRBD2 may fit D (5 bases each). This CDR3 contains 16 residues. The germline V gene encodes CDR1 MGHRA and CDR2 YSYEKL. Trimming left V 3 bases short and J 4 bases short, with 18 bases between. The CDR3 is CASSQGTTVLAETQYF. As DNA, the CDR3 is TGCGCCAGCAGCCAGGGGACGACAGTCTTGGCAGAGACCCAGTACTTC.

The J gene is TRBJ2-7, the V gene TRBV7-8; a possible D gene is TRBD1 (5 bases). The V gene's germline CDR1 is SGHVS and CDR2 FQNEAQ. The length of the CDR3 is 17 residues. The V gene lost 6 bases and the J gene lost 3 bases, with 24 bases spanning the gap. The CDR3 DNA follows: TGTGCCAGCAGTTACCCCTTAGATGACAGACTTAGCTACGAGCAGTACTTC. It codes for CASSYPLDDRLSYEQYF. The full variable domain, completed using reference TRBV7-8 and TRBJ2-7, is GAGVSQSPRYKVAKRGQDVALRCDPISGHVSLFWYQQALGQGPEFLTYFQNEAQLDKSGLPSDRFFAERPEGSVSTLKIQRTQQEDSAVYLCASSYPLDDRLSYEQYFGPGTRLTVT.

V gene TRBV7-2 combines with J gene TRBJ1-2, with D perhaps TRBD1 (5 bases). The CDR3 runs 13 residues. Trimming pared 5 bases from V and 4 bases from J, leaving 11 bases between. Germline V gene data show CDR1 as SGHTA and CDR2 as FQGNSA. CDR3 sequence reads: CASSEDRIYGYTF. In nucleotides, the CDR3 is TGTGCCAGCAGCGAAGACAGAATCTATGGCTACACCTTC.

Written as DNA, the CDR3 is TGTGCCAGCAGCCCACAGACTAGCGGGAGTTCGTGGGAGACCCAGTACTTC. Its protein is CASSPQTSGSSWETQYF. This chain links TRBV11-2 with TRBJ2-5; the match to TRBD2 covers 12 bases. J was trimmed by 5 bases and V by 5 bases; bases with no gene match: 12. Germline values: CDR1 SGHAT, CDR2 FQNNGV. The CDR3 runs to 17 residues.

This clonotype showed up just a few times. This chain's CDR3 is CASRRSTTDTQYF. For the CDR3, the DNA is TGTGCCAGCAGACGAAGCACCACAGATACGCAGTATTTT. The rearrangement uses TRBV6-2 or TRBV6-3 and TRBJ2-3; D is uncertain. The CDR3 is 13 residues long. Germline CDR1 reads MNHEY; CDR2 reads SVGEGT. V was trimmed by 6 bases and J by 2 bases, leaving 9 bases between them.

In its sample, this clonotype was seen once. The V call is TRBV7-2, the J call TRBJ2-4; D assignment may be TRBD1 or TRBD2 (5 bases each). The CDR3 totals 15 residues. Trimming took 8 bases from V and 3 from J, leaving 17 bases between them. CDR1 is SGHTA, CDR2 FQGNSA, per germline. The CDR3 protein is CASSGSWDGKNIQYF. CDR3 nucleotides: TGTGCCAGCTCCGGATCCTGGGACGGCAAAAACATTCAGTACTTC.

The CDR3 DNA sequence: TGTGCCAGCAGCTTAACTCCGGGACAGGGATACGAGCAGTACTTC. It yields the protein CASSLTPGQGYEQYF. This rearrangement joins TRBV7-9 to TRBJ2-7; TRBD1 aligns across 9 bases. Germline V gives CDR1 SEHNR, CDR2 FQNEAQ (reference sequence). The CDR3 is 15 residues long. Unmatched junction bases numbered 6, after V lost 2 bases and J lost 4 bases.

This clonotype occurred a few times. This chain connects TRBV12-5 to TRBJ2-1, with D possibly TRBD1 on 6 matching bases. The CDR3 extends over 18 amino acids. The V end was cut by 6 bases, the J end by 0 bases, with 21 bases between. Germline assignment: CDR1 LGHNT and CDR2 FRNRAP. CDR3 sequence reads: CASGSTGFTGISYNEQFF. In nucleotides, the CDR3 is TGTGCTAGTGGCTCCACAGGGTTCACGGGCATCTCCTACAATGAGCAGTTCTTC.

V and J are TRBV7-2 and TRBJ2-1, with 8 bases aligning to TRBD2. There are 15 residues in the CDR3. V shed 1 base and J 4 bases; nucleotides not matched to a gene: 3. From germline, CDR1 is SGHTA and CDR2 FQGNSA. For the CDR3, the DNA is TGTGCCAGCAGCTTAGATGGCGGGGGGTACAATGAGCAGTTCTTC. As protein: CASSLDGGGYNEQFF.

The table lists this clonotype with a few counts. This chain connects TRBV25-1 to TRBJ2-1, with TRBD2 matching 11 bases. Germline V gives CDR1 MGHDK, CDR2 SYGVNS. This CDR3 contains 13 residues. Germline trimming cut 2 bases from V and 9 bases from J; bases unmatched to any gene: 0. DNA of the CDR3: TGTGCCAGCAGTGAACTAGCGGGAGGTGAGCAGTTCTTC. This encodes CASSELAGGEQFF.

This clonotype appeared a few times. CDR3 sequence: CASSYGTSGRESYEQYF. In nucleotides, the CDR3 is TGTGCCAGCAGTTACGGGACTAGCGGGAGGGAATCCTACGAGCAGTACTTC. This sequence joins TRBV12-3 or TRBV12-4 and TRBJ2-7; 16 nucleotides agree with TRBD2. This CDR3 has 17 amino acids. The V segment lost 4 bases and the J segment 1 base; nucleotides outside the gene matches: 4.

This clonotype appeared a few times. The V gene is TRBV6-2 or TRBV6-3, the J gene TRBJ1-6, with TRBD1 matching over 8 bases. J was trimmed by 10 bases and V by 2 bases; bases with no gene match: 7. The CDR3 contains 15 residues. Germline V gene data show CDR1 as MNHEY and CDR2 as SVGEGT. DNA of the CDR3: TGTGCCAGCAGTTACAGTCAGGGGGCGCAGTCACCCCTCCACTTT. Translating gives CASSYSQGAQSPLHF.

The J gene is TRBJ1-2, the V gene TRBV19; D gene unclear. Looked up from germline, CDR1 is LNHDA and CDR2 is SQIVND (reference sequence). V lost 1 base, J lost 4 bases, and 7 bases lay in between. This CDR3 has 13 amino acids. CDR3 sequence reads: CASSIVGFYGYTF. DNA for the CDR3: TGTGCCAGTAGTATAGTTGGGTTCTATGGCTACACCTTC.